The entry below describes one T cell receptor (beta chain). No antigen is known for it. The record originates from a study of identical twins' blood T cells. Study observations and caveats: Twins shared about as many clonotypes as their cloneset sizes predicted. Abundant TCRbeta CDR3s overlapped more between twins than with unrelated donors.

Each TCR cDNA library carried sample-specific barcodes on both ends. Per the study methods: Clonotypes per individual ranged from about 85,000 to nearly 550,000. MiXCR, run by TCRdb on the 5' RACE reads, gives a single entry per CDR3 protein. The V and J calls were not made by the authors but by TCRdb's processing. The data contain about 370,000 distinct CDR3 sequences, around 30% of them singletons. V lost 3 bases and J 4 bases, leaving 13 bases between the germline ends. The CDR3 loop spans 15 amino acids. Germline assignment: CDR1 MNHEY and CDR2 SMNVEV (reference sequence). The chain links TRBV27 to TRBJ1-5, with D maybe TRBD1 (5 bases). Sequencing was performed on PBMCs. This clonotype originated in a woman aged 18-55 years in good health. The CDR3 nucleotides read TGTGCCAGCAGTTTGGGGGTTGGAAGGAATCAGCCCCAGCATTTT. Its translation: CASSLGVGRNQPQHF.